This T cell receptor (beta chain) appears in the sequencing data of a study of blood T cell repertoires in COVID-19. Looking at the study overall: The origin of the acute and convalescent COVID-19 samples was the United States, Italy and Spain. PBMCs, B-cell-depleted T cells, or T cells provided the cDNA or gDNA that made up the material.

Methods used by the authors: From reference gene primer amplification, estimates of nucleated cell counts were derived. Generated by immunoSEQ multiplex PCR, the TCRdb table keeps only in-frame clones and is missing some. The V and J calls and clone size come from that table; D and trimming were worked out from the DNA. Of 110,000 to 150,000 clones detected, 65% to 85% appear once; the ten largest clones hold under 9.5%. V lost 7 bases and J lost 8, with 14 bases in between. CDR3 length equals 13 residues. Per germline, CDR1 SNHLY and CDR2 FYNNEI. Sample: peripheral blood. This sequence joins TRBV2 and TRBJ1-4, with a tentative D call TRBD1 (5 bases). This TCR was recovered from a human donor in a cohort sampled during active COVID-19. Here the CDR3 reads CASIQASREKLFF. For the CDR3, the DNA is TGTGCCAGCATACAGGCCTCGAGGGAAAAACTGTTTTTT.